These 30 T cell receptor beta chains were all obtained from the same sample, sequenced in a study of T cells in Graves' hyperthyroidism and ophthalmopathy. RNA transcripts served as the template for amplifying TCR beta CDR3 regions. A first-round RT-PCR of the TCR CDR3 used the HTBI primer set. TCRdb independently ran MiXCR on the multiplex PCR reads; one entry per CDR3 protein. The sample has hundreds of thousands of distinct CDR3 sequences, approximately 42% seen once; the top ten hold roughly 6.5%. Source material: peripheral blood or thyroid tissue (not recorded which). These receptors were obtained from an adult man with Graves' disease, either hyperthyroidism or ophthalmopathy (not recorded which).

V gene TRBV14 combines with J gene TRBJ2-5, with 9 bases identical to TRBD2. This CDR3 region has 13 residues. Germline-derived CDR1 and CDR2 are SGHDN and FVKESK. After removal of 4 bases from V and 9 bases from J, the junction contained 6 bases not matched to a gene. The CDR3 sequence is CASSPEGGRAQYF. The CDR3 nucleotides read TGTGCCAGCAGCCCGGAGGGCGGGAGGGCCCAGTACTTC.

The J gene is TRBJ1-5, the V gene TRBV7-4; 8 positions match TRBD1. Per the germline V gene, CDR1 is SGHVT and CDR2 is SQSDAQ. The CDR3 has 16 amino acids. V dropped 6 bases and J dropped 2; count of bases not matched to a gene: 9. CDR3 loop: CASSQLDRVGNQPQHF. The CDR3 DNA follows: TGTGCCAGCAGTCAACTGGACAGGGTAGGCAATCAGCCCCAGCATTTT.

This clonotype was recorded once. A read error is likely, as this CDR3 ends without the conserved phenylalanine or tryptophan. The limits of the CDR3 on the DNA are not certain, so only TCRdb's listed CDR3 is given. V is TRBV20-1 and J is TRBJ1-6; TRBD1, the table's D call, was not compared with the DNA. Germline V lookup: CDR1 DFQATT, CDR2 SNEGSKA (reference sequence). The CDR3 adds up to 11 amino acids, both ends counted. The CDR3 loop reads CSARESGALNY.

V and J are TRBV5-4 and TRBJ1-1, with D unresolved. V gave up 4 bases and J gave up 1 base, with 14 bases separating them. Germline V CDR1 and CDR2: SGHNT, YYREEE (reference sequence). This CDR3 has 15 amino acids. The CDR3 DNA reads as TGTGCCAGCAGCAGTAAGGTGGCCCAGAACACTGAAGCTTTCTTT. Protein: CASSSKVAQNTEAFF.

V is TRBV7-8 and J is TRBJ1-1; 10 bases are shared with TRBD1. Germline lookup yields CDR1 SGHVS and CDR2 FQNEAQ. J lost 11 bases, V lost 3 bases, and 9 bases had no gene match. The CDR3 consists of 14 residues. The chain's CDR3 is CASSFRDRGLWAFF. CDR3 bases: TGTGCCAGCAGCTTCCGGGACAGGGGACTATGGGCTTTCTTT.

This clonotype has at least ten counts. The V gene is TRBV29-1, the J gene TRBJ1-1; TRBD1 might be the D (6 bases). Trimming stripped 0 bases from V and 2 bases from J, with 13 bases between. The CDR3 totals 15 residues. Germline V CDR1 and CDR2: SQVTM, ANQGSEA. CDR3 bases: TGCAGCGTTGAAGATGGGAGGGGGGGAAACACTGAAGCTTTCTTT. Translating it yields CSVEDGRGGNTEAFF.

This clonotype was counted at least ten times. The rearrangement uses TRBV7-8 and TRBJ2-7, with unresolved D. The CDR3 is made up of 16 amino acids. Trimming took off 0 bases at V and 3 bases at J, with 15 bases between the two ends. In germline, CDR1 is SGHVS, CDR2 FQNEAQ. In DNA form, the CDR3 reads TGTGCCAGCAGCTTAGCCCCGTGGCTTAAAGACTACGAGCAGTACTTC. Amino acids: CASSLAPWLKDYEQYF. Full variable domain (outside the CDR3, taken from reference TRBV7-8 and TRBJ2-7): GAGVSQSPRYKVAKRGQDVALRCDPISGHVSLFWYQQALGQGPEFLTYFQNEAQLDKSGLPSDRFFAERPEGSVSTLKIQRTQQEDSAVYLCASSLAPWLKDYEQYFGPGTRLTVT.

Turning to this clonotype: The junction shows a germline mismatch at one end, possibly a read error. The rearrangement uses TRBV7-2 and TRBJ2-2, with D possibly matching TRBD2 (5 bases). Germline-derived CDR1 and CDR2 are SGHTA and FQGNSA. The CDR3 length is 15 residues. This CDR3 reads CASSFRAVGTGELYF. The CDR3 DNA reads TGTGCCAGCAGCTTTCGGGCTGTGGGCACCGGGGAGCTGTATTTT.

This chain uses TRBV20-1 with TRBJ2-2; D tentatively reads TRBD1 or TRBD2 (5 bases each). CDR1 and CDR2 from the germline V gene are DFQATT and SNEGSKA (reference sequence). There are 15 residues in the CDR3. The ends were cut back, 1 base at V and 2 bases at J, with 11 bases in the middle. CDR3 loop: CSARAGADNTGELFF. In DNA, the CDR3 is TGCAGTGCTAGAGCCGGGGCGGATAACACCGGGGAGCTGTTTTTT.

This clonotype was seen a few times. The chain couples TRBV9 to TRBJ2-2; the D is unclear. This CDR3 is 16 amino acids long. Germline CDR1 and CDR2: SGDLS and YYNGEE. The V end lost 2 bases, the J end lost 0 bases, and 11 bases lay between the germline ends. The CDR3 nucleotides read TGTGCCAGCAGCGTCACACAACAAGCGAACACCGGGGAGCTGTTTTTT. Residues: CASSVTQQANTGELFF. Full variable domain (rest looked up from reference TRBV9 and TRBJ2-2): DSGVTQTPKHLITATGQRVTLRCSPRSGDLSVYWYQQSLDQGLQFLIQYYNGEERAKGNILERFSAQQFPDLHSELNLSSLELGDSALYFCASSVTQQANTGELFFGEGSRLTVL.

The rearrangement links TRBV20-1 to TRBJ2-5, with 7 bases fitting TRBD1. The V and J ends lost 5 bases and 2 bases, in that order; junction bases with no gene match: 8. The CDR3 has 14 amino acids. CDR1 and CDR2 (germline): DFQATT, SNEGSKA (reference sequence). The CDR3 here is CSAAPGQQQETQYF. The CDR3 DNA is TGCAGTGCTGCCCCGGGACAGCAACAAGAGACCCAGTACTTC.

CDR3 bases: TGTGCCACCAGTGATTTGACCCCTGGGACGCGCGAGCAGTACTTC. It yields the protein CATSDLTPGTREQYF. V is TRBV24-1 and J is TRBJ2-7, with D perhaps given as TRBD1 or TRBD2 (5 bases each). CDR1 is KGHDR and CDR2 is SFDVKD in the germline V gene. V was clipped by 0 bases and J by 6 bases, with 14 bases between them. This CDR3 region has 15 residues.

The chain has TRBV7-2 and TRBJ1-1; 7 bases map to TRBD1. CDR3 length: 16 residues. From germline, CDR1 is SGHTA and CDR2 FQGNSA. V lost 5 bases and J lost 1; bases outside the gene matches: 10. The CDR3 loop reads CASSAIIQGTNTEAFF. CDR3 DNA sequence: TGTGCCAGCAGCGCCATCATACAGGGGACGAACACTGAAGCTTTCTTT.

This sequence joins TRBV6-6 and TRBJ2-7; D call uncertain. The CDR3 is 13 residues long. Germline assignment: CDR1 MNHNY and CDR2 SVGAGI (reference sequence). Trimming took 5 bases from V and 6 from J, leaving 14 bases between them. The CDR3 sequence is CASSEASRSEQYF. The DNA for the CDR3 is TGTGCCAGCAGTGAAGCCTCTCGGTCCGAGCAGTACTTC.

V usage is TRBV10-3 and J usage is TRBJ1-1, with D maybe TRBD1 (6 bases). CDR1 is ENHRY, CDR2 SYGVKD, per germline. The CDR3 is 14 residues long. Trimming removed 9 bases from V and 4 bases from J, with 18 bases in between. CDR3: CAMTRGRLGTEAFF. The CDR3 DNA follows: TGTGCCATGACACGGGGGCGACTGGGCACTGAAGCTTTCTTT.

The sample holds one count of this clonotype. This rearrangement joins TRBV28 to TRBJ2-5; D might be TRBD1 (6 bases). The CDR3 extends over 14 amino acids. Trimming removed 0 bases from V and 7 bases from J, with 12 bases in between. Germline V gene data show CDR1 as MDHEN and CDR2 as SYDVKM. CDR3 amino acids: CASSLWGPRGTQYF. The CDR3 DNA is TGTGCCAGCAGTTTATGGGGACCCAGGGGGACCCAGTACTTC.

This clonotype showed up many times. J is TRBJ1-1 and V is TRBV29-1; TRBD1 aligns across 7 bases. The V segment lost 0 bases and the J segment 8 bases; nucleotides outside the gene matches: 6. The CDR3 runs to 13 residues. Germline assignment: CDR1 SQVTM and CDR2 ANQGSEA. The CDR3 sequence is CSVEDLGQQEAFF. The CDR3 region has the DNA TGCAGCGTTGAAGACCTGGGACAGCAAGAAGCTTTCTTT.

A note on this clonotype: This sequence may be a read error, since a much larger clone differs from it by one base. The chain combines TRBV7-2 with TRBJ1-1, with TRBD1 as a possible D gene (5 bases). The germline CDR1 and CDR2 sequences are SGHTA and FQGNSA. This CDR3 has 13 amino acids. The CDR3 sequence is CASSSKSDTGAFF. CDR3 nucleotides: TGTGCCAGCAGCTCGAAGTCGGACACTGGAGCTTTCTTT.

This chain links TRBV15 with TRBJ1-1; no clear D. Trimming took 0 bases from V and 1 from J, leaving 9 bases between them. Germline CDR1 is LNHNV and CDR2 is YYDKDF (reference sequence). This CDR3 has 15 residues. This CDR3 reads CATSRDRTPNTEAFF. In nucleotides, the CDR3 is TGTGCCACCAGCAGAGATCGTACACCGAACACTGAAGCTTTCTTT.

The rearrangement links TRBV29-1 to TRBJ1-5; D remains ambiguous. Germline CDR1 SQVTM, CDR2 ANQGSEA. The CDR3 extends over 13 amino acids. The V end was cut by 0 bases, the J end by 5 bases, with 8 bases between. The CDR3 sequence: CSVEEGFDQPQHF. As DNA, the CDR3 is TGCAGCGTTGAAGAGGGATTTGATCAGCCCCAGCATTTT.

About this clonotype itself: This could be a read error, since a much larger clone is one nucleotide away. The rearrangement joins TRBV2 to TRBJ2-5; D is undetermined. From germline, CDR1 is SNHLY and CDR2 FYNNEI. The CDR3 is 13 amino acids. The CDR3 spells CASSGKGEETRYF. The DNA for the CDR3 is TGTGCCAGCAGTGGAAAAGGAGAAGAGACCCGGTACTTC.

This clonotype was detected a few times. The V and J genes are TRBV20-1 and TRBJ1-1; D might be TRBD1 (5 bases). This CDR3 comprises 14 residues. Germline V CDR1 and CDR2: DFQATT, SNEGSKA (reference sequence). V lost 1 base to trimming and J lost 0 bases, with 9 bases between them. DNA of the CDR3: TGCAGTGCTAGAGTACGGGGGATGAACACTGAAGCTTTCTTT. This sequence encodes CSARVRGMNTEAFF.

The chain uses TRBV20-1 and TRBJ1-2; 10 nucleotides align to TRBD1. V was clipped by 0 bases and J by 2 bases; unmatched bases: 6. The CDR3 is made up of 16 amino acids. The germline V gene encodes CDR1 DFQATT and CDR2 SNEGSKA (reference sequence). For the CDR3, the DNA is TGCAGTGCTAGAGATGGGGGACAGGGGATAAACTATGGCTACACCTTC. Translating gives CSARDGGQGINYGYTF.

The DNA of the CDR3 is TGCAGCGTTGAAGTAGTAGCGGGAGGACTCTCCTACGAGCAGTACTTC. It codes for CSVEVVAGGLSYEQYF. The chain uses TRBV29-1 and TRBJ2-7; 10 bases match TRBD2. V lost 1 base, J lost 0 bases, and 6 bases stayed unmatched. Germline lookup yields CDR1 SQVTM and CDR2 ANQGSEA. The CDR3 is made up of 16 amino acids.

The chain recombines TRBV5-3 with TRBJ1-2; D is possibly TRBD1 (6 bases). TRBV5-3 is annotated as an ORF whose role is uncertain. V was pared by 10 bases and J by 4 bases, with 17 bases between. The CDR3 contains 13 residues. The CDR3 here is CALYGRGGYGYTF. The CDR3 DNA sequence: TGTGCCCTCTACGGCAGGGGTGGCTATGGCTACACCTTC.

A few counts support this clonotype. The chain couples TRBV2 to TRBJ1-1; TRBD1 is a possible D gene (5 bases). V was pared by 10 bases and J by 3 bases, with 12 bases between. The germline CDR1 and CDR2 sequences are SNHLY and FYNNEI. The CDR3 extends over 12 amino acids. CDR3 bases: TGTGCCACGACAGTTACGTACACTGAAGCTTTCTTT. Translating gives CATTVTYTEAFF.

The V gene is TRBV7-3, the J gene TRBJ1-1; possible D gene TRBD1, 6 bases. Looked up from germline, CDR1 is SGHTA and CDR2 is FQGTGA. Trimming pared 5 bases from V and 0 bases from J, leaving 19 bases between. The CDR3 runs 17 residues. CDR3 nucleotides: TGTGCCAGCAGCATTCGGCACCGTGGGGGCATGAACACTGAAGCTTTCTTT. Protein product: CASSIRHRGGMNTEAFF.

This clonotype was counted ten times or more. V usage is TRBV10-3 and J usage is TRBJ1-1; D is perhaps TRBD1 (5 bases). Germline V gene lookup returns CDR1 ENHRY and CDR2 SYGVKD. Trimming took off 2 bases at V and 0 bases at J, with 7 bases between the two ends. The CDR3 is 14 amino acids. CDR3 sequence: CAISEGAVNTEAFF. The CDR3 nucleotides read TGTGCCATCAGTGAGGGGGCGGTGAACACTGAAGCTTTCTTT.

This clonotype was seen once. The chain has TRBV20-1 and TRBJ1-5, with TRBD1 as a possible D gene (5 bases). V lost 6 bases and J 4 bases, leaving 13 bases between the germline ends. CDR3 size: 13 residues. Germline CDR1 and CDR2: DFQATT and SNEGSKA (reference sequence). This CDR3 reads CSAPGGGNQPQHF. The DNA of the CDR3 is TGCAGTGCCCCCGGGGGGGGGAATCAGCCCCAGCATTTT.

This clonotype appeared once. The J gene is TRBJ2-7, the V gene TRBV7-9; 8 nucleotides agree with TRBD1. CDR1 and CDR2 from the germline V gene are SEHNR and FQNEAQ (reference sequence). There are 11 residues in the CDR3. Trimming cost V 5 bases and J 11 bases; bases outside gene matches: 5. The CDR3 DNA is TGTGCCAGCAGCCGAGGGGGACAGGAGTACTTC. Protein sequence: CASSRGGQEYF.